The clone carrying this TCR beta chain occurred a few times. The antigen is not known. This record comes from a study of beta chain features in type 1 diabetes. Points from the study as a whole: TCRB rearrangement may or may not be influenced by HLA type; here this remained unresolved. Naive, central memory and Treg TCRB repertoires appeared more alike in patients than in healthy donors. In type 1 diabetes patients, VDJ junctions had fewer insertions; deletions at these junctions were more frequent.

The CDR3 runs 17 residues. The trim removed 2 bases at V and 2 bases at J, leaving 6 bases unmatched. The germline CDR1 and CDR2 sequences are SGHDN and FVKESK. Sorting of CD4+ naive, central memory, regulatory and stem cell-like memory cells was performed via CD45RO/CCR7/CD25/CD127/CD95/CD27. Expressed TCRB transcripts got sequenced, as all isolated RNA was reverse transcribed. TCRdb's copy holds only in-frame clones and misses some; the assay was immunoSEQ multiplex PCR. The data hold about 230,000 clones, with about 10% observed a single time. This TCR derives from a woman between 18 and 30 years old in good health. Sequencing was done on a sample of naive CD4+ T cells from blood. V and J are TRBV14 and TRBJ2-1; 10 nucleotides agree with TRBD2. The CDR3 is CASSQLGLAGAYNEQFF. The CDR3 bases are TGTGCCAGCAGCCAACTCGGGCTAGCGGGAGCCTACAATGAGCAGTTCTTC.